This TCR beta chain was identified in a study of beta chain features in type 1 diabetes. Study-wide context: Examination spanned fewer than 140,000,000 sorted cells from all samples. General study findings and limits: Among all four CD4+ subsets, Type 1 diabetes patients had TCRB CDR3s that were moderately but significantly shorter. Any PCR bias toward short templates would affect both groups alike.

The CDR3 sequence is 14 residues long. J lost 2 bases, V lost 4 bases, and 4 bases had no gene match. Germline V lookup: CDR1 SNHLY, CDR2 FYNNEI. In the case of this clone: Its antigen remains unidentified.

Investigators reverse transcribed all isolated RNA, so they sequenced expressed TCRB transcripts. It was found that naive, central memory and regulatory T cell samples averaged around 3.5 million reads. Assay used: immunoSEQ multiplex PCR; TCRdb lists only in-frame clones, some missing. The table has roughly 310,000 clones, roughly 11% seen once. Sequencing was carried out using naive CD4+ T cells from blood. This clonotype originated in a woman in her 30s in good health. V and J are TRBV2 and TRBJ2-7, with TRBD2 identical over 8 bases. The CDR3 DNA is TGTGCCAGCAGTGCACTAGCGGTGGCCTACGAGCAGTACTTC. Encoded protein: CASSALAVAYEQYF.